These 8 T cell receptor beta chains were all obtained from the same sample, sequenced in a study (dated by TCRdb to the mid-2010s). Library generation was performed with 5' RACE. The instrument was an Illumina MiSeq. TCRdb ran its own pipeline on the public reads, namely fastp trimming at Q25 and MiXCR clone calling, and kept in-frame beta chains. All rows with the same CDR3 protein become a single entry with the most common DNA and genes. The sample profile shows approximately 53,000 distinct CDR3 sequences; 28% of them were found once. The ten largest clones add up to 3% to 3.5% of the sample. Sequencing used tumor-infiltrating memory CD4+ T cells sorted from the breast tumor. The meaning of the sample's cell subset or site label: memory CD4+ T cells, CD4+CD45RO+CD25-. Source of these receptors: a female donor with breast cancer.

This clonotype was counted only a few times. CDR3 bases: TGCGCCAGCAGCCGGGACAGGGCTAACACTGAAGCTTTCTTT. It specifies CASSRDRANTEAFF. V gene TRBV5-1 combines with J gene TRBJ1-1, with 9 bases identical to TRBD1. J lost 2 bases, V lost 4 bases, and 3 bases had no gene match. Germline CDR1 SGHRS, CDR2 YFSETQ. The CDR3 has 14 amino acids.

This chain joins TRBV20-1 and TRBJ2-1; 10 bases line up with TRBD2. Germline loops: CDR1 DFQATT, CDR2 SNEGSKA (reference sequence). V shed 6 bases and J 6 bases; nucleotides not matched to a gene: 11. The CDR3 contains 15 residues. The CDR3 sequence: CSAGASGSVSNEQFF. The CDR3 DNA reads as TGCAGTGCAGGGGCTAGCGGGAGTGTTTCCAATGAGCAGTTCTTC.

The chain joins TRBV6-2 or TRBV6-3 to TRBJ2-7; no clear D. The germline V gene encodes CDR1 MNHEY and CDR2 SVGEGT. V dropped 7 bases and J dropped 5 bases, with 9 bases sitting between them. This CDR3 has 11 residues. The CDR3 loop reads CASTHANEQYF. CDR3 in DNA: TGTGCCAGCACCCACGCTAACGAGCAGTACTTC.

This clonotype was recorded a few times. The chain couples TRBV9 to TRBJ1-2; D not certain. Trimming shortened V by 2 bases and J by 6 bases, and 8 bases separated the two germline ends. The CDR3 is made up of 12 amino acids. CDR1 is SGDLS, CDR2 YYNGEE, per germline. The CDR3 protein is CASSVGVDGYTF. DNA for the CDR3: TGTGCCAGCAGCGTCGGGGTGGATGGCTACACCTTC.

This chain uses TRBV5-1 with TRBJ2-3, with D perhaps TRBD2 (6 bases). The V end was cut by 0 bases, the J end by 7 bases, with 18 bases between. The CDR3 contains 16 residues. Per germline, CDR1 SGHRS and CDR2 YFSETQ. CDR3 in DNA: TGCGCCAGCAGCTTGGAGGGGACTCTGCGGGAATATACGCAGTATTTT. It encodes CASSLEGTLREYTQYF.

The rearrangement links TRBV12-3 or TRBV12-4 to TRBJ1-2; D may be TRBD1 (6 bases). Trimming removed 3 bases at V and 6 bases at J, with 14 bases between. This CDR3 spans 14 amino acids. Written as DNA, the CDR3 is TGTGCCAGCAGTTTTGGGGGGCCCTATAATGGCTACACCTTC. It specifies CASSFGGPYNGYTF.

The chain combines TRBV5-1 with TRBJ2-1; 9 nucleotides line up with TRBD2. Per the germline V gene, CDR1 is SGHRS and CDR2 is YFSETQ. J lost 8 bases, V lost 1 base, and 7 bases had no gene match. This CDR3 comprises 15 residues. Here the CDR3 reads CASSLTSGPVDEQFF. CDR3 bases: TGCGCCAGCAGCTTGACTAGCGGGCCCGTGGATGAGCAGTTCTTC.

The V call is TRBV5-1, the J call TRBJ2-2; D is uncertain. V lost 0 bases, J lost 0 bases, and 3 bases lay in between. This CDR3 spans 14 amino acids. CDR1 and CDR2 from the germline V gene are SGHRS and YFSETQ. DNA for the CDR3: TGCGCCAGCAGCTTGGTCGCGAACACCGGGGAGCTGTTTTTT. It encodes CASSLVANTGELFF.